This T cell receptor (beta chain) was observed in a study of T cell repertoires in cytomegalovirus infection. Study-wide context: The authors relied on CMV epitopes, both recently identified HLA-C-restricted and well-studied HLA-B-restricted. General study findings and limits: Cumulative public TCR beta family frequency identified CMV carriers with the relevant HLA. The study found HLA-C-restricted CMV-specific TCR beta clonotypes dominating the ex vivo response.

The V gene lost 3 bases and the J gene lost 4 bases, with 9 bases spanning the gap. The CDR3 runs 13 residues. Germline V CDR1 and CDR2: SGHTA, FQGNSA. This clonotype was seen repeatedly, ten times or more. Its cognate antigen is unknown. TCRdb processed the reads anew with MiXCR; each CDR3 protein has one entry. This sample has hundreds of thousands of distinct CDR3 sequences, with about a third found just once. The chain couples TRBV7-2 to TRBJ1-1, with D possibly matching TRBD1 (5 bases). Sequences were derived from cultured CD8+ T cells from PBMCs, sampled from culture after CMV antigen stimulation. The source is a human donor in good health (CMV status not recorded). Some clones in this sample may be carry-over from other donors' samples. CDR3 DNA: TGTGCCAGCAGCTTCGCAACAGGCACTGAAGCTTTCTTT. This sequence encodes CASSFATGTEAFF.